This T cell receptor beta chain was sequenced during a study of shared clonotypes between healthy human individuals. Study results and caveats: Donors were few, which limited the genetic and exposure-history diversity represented.

Sequencing used immunoSEQ multiplex PCR; TCRdb keeps in-frame clones, though not all of them. The sample has about 470,000 clones, 70% to 80% seen once. The unsorted samples had 80 million to 95 million PBMCs used for genomic DNA. V shed 3 bases and J shed 7 bases, with 16 bases lying between them. This CDR3 has 15 residues. CDR1 LNHNV and CDR2 YYDKDF come from the germline V gene (reference sequence). Notes on this clone: Its target is unknown.

The receptor's source is a woman between 40 and 50 years old in good health. Some clones in this sample may be carry-over from other donors' samples. The sample taken for sequencing was PBMCs. The V and J genes are TRBV15 and TRBJ2-1, with D uncertain. The CDR3 spells CATSSGRSVVNEQFF. DNA for the CDR3: TGTGCCACCAGCAGCGGGCGCAGCGTAGTGAATGAGCAGTTCTTC.